One and the same sample provided the 22 T cell receptor beta chains below, sequenced in a study of CD8 T cells in Susac syndrome. Reverse transcription used about 0.45 to 1 ug RNA and random hexamers. TCRdb recomputed calls from the immunoSEQ multiplex PCR reads with MiXCR, one row per CDR3 protein. The profile covers 250,000 to 300,000 distinct CDR3 sequences, with almost 85% appearing a single time and about 0.22% taken by the ten largest. Sequencing was done on a sample of CD8+ T cells from PBMCs. Source of these receptors: a human donor with multiple sclerosis.

This clonotype came up a few times. This chain uses TRBV27 with TRBJ2-7, with a tentative D call TRBD1 (6 bases). Germline CDR1 reads MNHEY; CDR2 reads SMNVEV (reference sequence). Trimming took off 3 bases at V and 5 bases at J, with 11 bases between the two ends. This CDR3 spans 13 amino acids. The CDR3 DNA follows: TGTGCCAGCAGTTTTGGGGGCGCGAACGAGCAGTACTTC. Its translation is CASSFGGANEQYF.

The chain combines TRBV16 with TRBJ1-1, with D perhaps TRBD1 (6 bases). The CDR3 has 15 residues. V gave up 4 bases and J gave up 3 bases, with 15 bases separating them. Germline CDR1 is KGHSY and CDR2 is FQNENV. CDR3 residues: CASSPTGPGDTEAFF. The CDR3, as DNA: TGTGCCAGCAGCCCCACAGGGCCCGGGGACACTGAAGCTTTCTTT.

The J gene is TRBJ1-3, the V gene TRBV28; no definite D call. This CDR3 contains 13 residues. Germline V gives CDR1 MDHEN, CDR2 SYDVKM. V shed 6 bases and J shed 3 bases, with 9 bases lying between them. CDR3 DNA: TGTGCCAGCAGCTATGCTGTTGGAAACACCATATATTTT. Translated, it gives CASSYAVGNTIYF.

CDR3 in DNA: TGTGCCAGCAGCCTACTAGCGGGAGTGGACAATGAGCAGTTCTTC. Encoded protein: CASSLLAGVDNEQFF. This rearrangement joins TRBV5-4 to TRBJ2-1; TRBD2 matches 11 bases. V was clipped by 4 bases and J by 5 bases; unmatched bases: 5. The length of the CDR3 is 15 residues. The germline V gene has CDR1 SGHNT and CDR2 YYREEE (reference sequence).

The chain carries TRBV19 and TRBJ1-5; no definite D call. The CDR3 is 15 amino acids. The germline CDR1 and CDR2 sequences are LNHDA and SQIVND (reference sequence). Trimming took 2 bases from V and 1 from J, leaving 9 bases between them. CDR3 in amino acids: CASSITLVSNQPQHF. CDR3 DNA: TGTGCCAGTAGTATAACGTTGGTAAGCAATCAGCCCCAGCATTTT. Variable domain in full (rest from reference TRBV19 and TRBJ1-5): DGGITQSPKYLFRKEGQNVTLSCEQNLNHDAMYWYRQDPGQGLRLIYYSQIVNDFQKGDIAEGYSVSREKKESFPLTVTSAQKNPTAFYLCASSITLVSNQPQHFGDGTRLSIL.

This clonotype was recorded only once. This sequence joins TRBV3-1 and TRBJ2-1, with D possibly matching TRBD2 (6 bases). Deletions cut 1 base from V and 4 bases from J, with 26 bases between. There are 20 residues in the CDR3. Germline V gives CDR1 LGHDT, CDR2 YNNKEL (reference sequence). As DNA, the CDR3 is TGTGCCAGCAGCCAAGTACGGATTAGCGGCCGAGAGAAGGAATACAATGAGCAGTTCTTC. This translates into CASSQVRISGREKEYNEQFF.

The V call is TRBV28, the J call TRBJ2-5; TRBD1 matches 9 bases. Looked up from germline, CDR1 is MDHEN and CDR2 is SYDVKM. V dropped 7 bases and J dropped 4; count of bases not matched to a gene: 7. The CDR3 has 14 residues. This CDR3 is CASNVGQGRETQYF. DNA for the CDR3: TGTGCCAGCAATGTGGGACAGGGTAGAGAGACCCAGTACTTC. Together with reference TRBV28 and TRBJ2-5, the CDR3 gives the full variable domain: DVKVTQSSRYLVKRTGEKVFLECVQDMDHENMFWYRQDPGLGLRLIYFSYDVKMKEKGDIPEGYSVSREKKERFSLILESASTNQTSMYLCASNVGQGRETQYFGPGTRLLVL.

This chain links TRBV30 with TRBJ2-1, with D possibly being TRBD1 or TRBD2 (5 bases each). V lost 5 bases and J lost 6, with 14 bases in between. There are 13 residues in the CDR3. Germline V CDR1 and CDR2: GTSNPN, SVGIG (reference sequence). CDR3 DNA: TGTGCCTGGGACTATGAGGGGAGCAATGAGCAGTTCTTC. Amino acid sequence: CAWDYEGSNEQFF. Full variable domain (missing parts from reference TRBV30 and TRBJ2-1): SQTIHQWPATLVQPVGSPLSLECTVEGTSNPNLYWYRQAAGRGLQLLFYSVGIGQISSEVPQNLSASRPQDRQFILSSKKLLLSDSGFYLCAWDYEGSNEQFFGPGTRLTVL.

The chain combines TRBV24-1 with TRBJ2-5; D is perhaps TRBD2 (6 bases). The CDR3 has 14 amino acids. Germline CDR1 KGHDR, CDR2 SFDVKD. The V and J ends lost 4 bases and 3 bases respectively, with 11 bases between them. The DNA for the CDR3 is TGTGCCACCAGTGACTGGGGACTGGAAGAGACCCAGTACTTC. The encoded protein is CATSDWGLEETQYF.

The rearrangement joins TRBV10-1 to TRBJ2-2; a weak D match, TRBD1 (5 bases). Trimming took off 4 bases at V and 4 bases at J, with 13 bases between the two ends. Per the germline V gene, CDR1 is WNHNN and CDR2 is SYGVQD (reference sequence). This CDR3 region has 15 residues. The CDR3 loop is CASSGSPGITGELFF. The CDR3 nucleotides read TGCGCCAGCAGTGGAAGCCCAGGGATCACCGGGGAGCTGTTTTTT.

V gene TRBV30 combines with J gene TRBJ1-1, with D possibly matching TRBD1 (6 bases). Germline CDR1 reads GTSNPN; CDR2 reads SVGIG (reference sequence). The V gene lost 3 bases and the J gene lost 5 bases, with 10 bases spanning the gap. The CDR3 covers 12 residues. CDR3 DNA sequence: TGTGCCTGGAGGGGAGGGGGGACTGAAGCTTTCTTT. Amino acid sequence: CAWRGGGTEAFF.

This chain joins TRBV28 and TRBJ2-7; tentatively, D is TRBD1 or TRBD2 (7 bases each). CDR1 MDHEN and CDR2 SYDVKM come from the germline V gene. V was cut by 6 bases and J by 2 bases, with 14 bases left in between. The CDR3 has 14 amino acids. The DNA of the CDR3 is TGTGCCAGCAGACCCTCAGGGGGGGCCTACGAGCAGTACTTC. Translation gives CASRPSGGAYEQYF.

The chain couples TRBV6-5 to TRBJ1-1, with D maybe TRBD1 (5 bases). V was clipped by 0 bases and J by 5 bases, with 19 bases between them. The CDR3 length is 17 residues. Per germline, CDR1 MNHEY and CDR2 SVGAGI. The CDR3 protein is CASSYSRGAPRRTEAFF. For the CDR3, the DNA is TGTGCCAGCAGTTACTCGAGAGGGGCGCCGCGGAGAACTGAAGCTTTCTTT.

The chain uses TRBV29-1 and TRBJ2-1, with D tentatively TRBD1 (6 bases). V lost 1 base and J lost 4, with 17 bases in between. This CDR3 comprises 16 residues. CDR1 is SQVTM, CDR2 ANQGSEA, per germline. The DNA of the CDR3 is TGCAGCGTTGAAGGTGTCGGGACACAAATTTACAATGAGCAGTTCTTC. This translates into CSVEGVGTQIYNEQFF.

This clonotype was detected only once. This chain connects TRBV30 to TRBJ1-5; no reliable D call. CDR1 is GTSNPN and CDR2 is SVGIG in the germline V gene (reference sequence). V dropped 2 bases and J dropped 5 bases, with 10 bases sitting between them. The CDR3 spans 13 residues. The chain's CDR3 is CAWSSLGYQPQHF. For the CDR3, the DNA is TGTGCCTGGAGTTCTCTGGGGTATCAGCCCCAGCATTTT. Full variable domain (outside the CDR3, taken from reference TRBV30 and TRBJ1-5): SQTIHQWPATLVQPVGSPLSLECTVEGTSNPNLYWYRQAAGRGLQLLFYSVGIGQISSEVPQNLSASRPQDRQFILSSKKLLLSDSGFYLCAWSSLGYQPQHFGDGTRLSIL.

For this clonotype: One end of the junction is discordant with germline, which a read error may explain. The gene calls are TRBV7-9 and TRBJ2-7, with a possible D match to TRBD2 (5 bases). This CDR3 spans 13 amino acids. Looked up from germline, CDR1 is SEHNR and CDR2 is FQNEAQ (reference sequence). The CDR3 DNA sequence: TGTGCCAGCAGCATAGCGAGATACTACGAGCAGTACTTC. This sequence encodes CASSIARYYEQYF.

This clonotype appeared a few times. The chain has TRBV4-1 and TRBJ2-1; the match to TRBD2 covers 7 bases. Germline trimming cut 1 base from V and 5 bases from J; bases unmatched to any gene: 14. The CDR3 has 18 amino acids. Germline V CDR1 and CDR2: MGHRA, YSYEKL. CDR3 DNA sequence: TGCGCCAGCAGCCAAGTATACCCCAGCGGGGACCCTCACAATGAGCAGTTCTTC. It yields the protein CASSQVYPSGDPHNEQFF.

V gene TRBV7-9 combines with J gene TRBJ1-1, with TRBD1 matching over 7 bases. This CDR3 region has 15 residues. V trimming: 6 bases; J trimming: 2 bases; junction bases outside the gene matches: 9. Germline values: CDR1 SEHNR, CDR2 FQNEAQ (reference sequence). The CDR3 loop reads CASSHPGQLNTEAFF. CDR3 nucleotide sequence: TGTGCCAGCAGTCATCCGGGACAGCTTAACACTGAAGCTTTCTTT.

This clonotype came up a few times. The chain carries TRBV6-1 and TRBJ1-5; no reliable D call. V dropped 8 bases and J dropped 0 bases, with 14 bases sitting between them. CDR3 length: 15 residues. From germline, CDR1 is MNHNS and CDR2 SASEGT. The CDR3 region has the DNA TGTGCCAGCGCGGCCGTCCTATATAGCAATCAGCCCCAGCATTTT. Its protein product is CASAAVLYSNQPQHF.

This clonotype appeared once. The chain links TRBV27 to TRBJ2-1; D unclear. Germline-derived CDR1 and CDR2 are MNHEY and SMNVEV (reference sequence). The length of the CDR3 is 14 residues. The V gene lost 3 bases and the J gene lost 7 bases, with 13 bases spanning the gap. CDR3 DNA: TGTGCCAGCAGTTTGTGGCTAGAACCAAATGAGCAGTTCTTC. This sequence encodes CASSLWLEPNEQFF.

The rearrangement links TRBV7-7 to TRBJ1-5; 8 bases line up with TRBD1. The CDR3 sequence is 15 residues long. V was pared by 5 bases and J by 5 bases, with 8 bases of the junction left unmatched. CDR1 and CDR2 from the germline V gene are SSHAT and FNYEAQ (reference sequence). The CDR3 loop reads CASSLPQGGDQPQHF. CDR3 DNA: TGTGCCAGCAGCCTCCCACAGGGGGGAGATCAGCCCCAGCATTTT.

The CDR3 region is CASGLELPLGVTEAFF. For the CDR3, the DNA is TGTGCTAGTGGTTTGGAACTACCCCTAGGGGTGACTGAAGCTTTCTTT. This rearrangement joins TRBV12-5 to TRBJ1-1; possible D gene TRBD1, 5 bases. From germline, CDR1 is LGHNT and CDR2 FRNRAP. The CDR3 covers 16 residues. Trimming stripped 1 base from V and 5 bases from J, with 17 bases between.